This TCR beta chain was recorded in a study of blood T cells in healthy people across ages. The second PCR ran 7 to 11 cycles with a sample-barcoded 5' primer and J-beta primers. TCRdb re-called the 5' RACE reads through MiXCR, storing one row per CDR3 protein. The table records 1.5 million to 2 million distinct CDR3 sequences, 39% of them present only once. Germline CDR1 reads SEHNR; CDR2 reads FQNEAQ (reference sequence). The CDR3 is made up of 14 amino acids. The V and J ends lost 7 bases and 8 bases respectively, with 20 bases between them. This clonotype turned up a few times. Sequencing was performed on blood. The V gene is TRBV7-9, the J gene TRBJ1-2; TRBD1 might be the D (5 bases). The sequence was obtained from a human donor in good health. The CDR3 here is CASTSDSQLSGYTF. In DNA form, the CDR3 reads TGTGCCAGCACCAGCGACAGCCAGTTGTCCGGCTACACCTTC.